This is a list of T cell receptor beta chains from one sample in a study of blood T cell repertoires in COVID-19. Profiling relied on immunoSEQ multiplex PCR, and the TCRdb table lists in-frame clones only, not all of them. The table lists some 490,000 clones, 70% to 90% of them singletons. The sample taken for sequencing was PBMCs or T cells enriched from blood (not recorded which). The receptors here all came from a woman aged 55 to 70 who had recovered from COVID-19. Both conserved end residues are trimmed from each CDR3. The order of the fields is D gene, J gene, V gene, CDR3 protein. D genes are given only for firm matches.

d_gene: TRBD2; j_gene: TRBJ2-5; v_gene: TRBV5-1; CDR3aa: ASSLWTSGVRGAQY
d_gene: -; j_gene: TRBJ2-3; v_gene: TRBV18; CDR3aa: ASRGARTDTQY
d_gene: TRBD1; j_gene: TRBJ2-7; v_gene: TRBV5-6; CDR3aa: ASSLRDRASHEQY
d_gene: TRBD2; j_gene: TRBJ2-2; v_gene: TRBV4-2; CDR3aa: ASSPDAGGPTGELF
d_gene: -; j_gene: TRBJ2-2; v_gene: TRBV14; CDR3aa: ASKQGGLYTGELF
d_gene: TRBD1; j_gene: TRBJ2-2; v_gene: TRBV2; CDR3aa: ASRPDRGTGELF
d_gene: TRBD1; j_gene: TRBJ2-1; v_gene: TRBV9; CDR3aa: ASSPRDREYNEQF
d_gene: -; j_gene: TRBJ2-2; v_gene: TRBV2; CDR3aa: ASSGGGQASTGELF
d_gene: -; j_gene: TRBJ2-7; v_gene: TRBV29-1; CDR3aa: SASRGGEYEQY
d_gene: TRBD1; j_gene: TRBJ1-5; v_gene: TRBV19; CDR3aa: ASSWTGSNQPQH
d_gene: -; j_gene: TRBJ2-3; v_gene: TRBV4-2; CDR3aa: ASSQDRGAADTQY
d_gene: -; j_gene: TRBJ2-3; v_gene: TRBV9; CDR3aa: ASSVVGGGPTDTQY
d_gene: TRBD1; j_gene: TRBJ2-3; v_gene: TRBV5-1; CDR3aa: ASSLVDRETDTQY
d_gene: -; j_gene: TRBJ2-2; v_gene: TRBV2; CDR3aa: ASKQMFANTGELF
d_gene: -; j_gene: TRBJ2-7; v_gene: TRBV5-8; CDR3aa: ASSPGPPAYEQY
d_gene: -; j_gene: TRBJ2-2; v_gene: TRBV24-1; CDR3aa: ATSDYRVGTGELF
d_gene: -; j_gene: TRBJ2-2; v_gene: TRBV23-1; CDR3aa: ASSRTENTGELF
d_gene: -; j_gene: TRBJ1-1; v_gene: TRBV7-6; CDR3aa: ASTRGPMNTEAF
d_gene: -; j_gene: TRBJ2-3; v_gene: TRBV19; CDR3aa: ASSILGGTDTQY
d_gene: -; j_gene: TRBJ1-3; v_gene: TRBV10-3; CDR3aa: AISQQGNTIY
d_gene: TRBD1; j_gene: TRBJ2-1; v_gene: TRBV11-2; CDR3aa: ASSLLGQVYNEQF
d_gene: TRBD1; j_gene: TRBJ1-2; v_gene: TRBV7-9; CDR3aa: ASSFPTGGQGYT
d_gene: TRBD2; j_gene: TRBJ2-3; v_gene: TRBV2; CDR3aa: AGREVTDTQY
d_gene: TRBD2; j_gene: TRBJ2-5; v_gene: TRBV10-3; CDR3aa: AISESGGNQETQY
d_gene: -; j_gene: TRBJ1-2; v_gene: TRBV6-5; CDR3aa: ASSIGGRSDGYT
d_gene: TRBD1; j_gene: TRBJ2-1; v_gene: TRBV19; CDR3aa: ASSNTGGWFDNEQF
d_gene: -; j_gene: TRBJ1-4; v_gene: TRBV4-1; CDR3aa: ASSQTGGAGGIDEKLF
d_gene: TRBD2; j_gene: TRBJ2-3; v_gene: TRBV5-1; CDR3aa: ASSSGTSGGATDTQY
d_gene: -; j_gene: TRBJ2-5; v_gene: TRBV7-2; CDR3aa: ASSLTTGRGETQY
d_gene: -; j_gene: TRBJ2-2; v_gene: TRBV12-3/TRBV12-4; CDR3aa: ASTGDTGELF
d_gene: TRBD1; j_gene: TRBJ1-3; v_gene: TRBV27; CDR3aa: ASRRAGTANTIY
d_gene: -; j_gene: TRBJ1-1; v_gene: TRBV3-1/TRBV3-2; CDR3aa: ASSQDPAGIMNTEAF
d_gene: TRBD2; j_gene: TRBJ2-3; v_gene: TRBV4-1; CDR3aa: ASSQDPLAGQSDTQY
d_gene: -; j_gene: TRBJ1-4; v_gene: TRBV19; CDR3aa: ASSLYGVPEKLF
d_gene: -; j_gene: TRBJ1-2; v_gene: TRBV19; CDR3aa: ASSIWRSTAYGYT
d_gene: -; j_gene: TRBJ2-6; v_gene: TRBV27; CDR3aa: ASSLLTRQTGANVLT
d_gene: -; j_gene: TRBJ1-3; v_gene: TRBV6-6; CDR3aa: ATPGWHTIY
d_gene: -; j_gene: TRBJ2-5; v_gene: TRBV7-2; CDR3aa: ASSPPSETQY
d_gene: -; j_gene: TRBJ1-2; v_gene: TRBV6-2/TRBV6-3; CDR3aa: ASSYSGYGYT